This T cell receptor beta chain emerged from a study of cytomegalovirus exposure and HLA in healthy donors. The germline CDR1 and CDR2 sequences are SEHNR and FQNEAQ (reference sequence). The trim removed 6 bases at V and 3 bases at J, leaving 2 bases unmatched. This CDR3 is 13 amino acids long. PCR was performed using 60 Vbeta and 13 Jbeta primers. Some clones are missing from TCRdb's copy, which holds only in-frame ones; the method was immunoSEQ multiplex PCR. Seen here are 100,000 to 150,000 clones, around 70% observed once, and the top ten hold under 4.5%. Concerning this clone: Its antigen is currently unknown.

Overall study results and limits: According to a later analysis, most TCR beta chains associated with CMV appeared HLA-restricted. Sequencing likely produced, as an artifact, a cluster of highly shared sequence variants. Published work reported that the classifier diagnosed cytomegalovirus status with high specificity and sensitivity. The only immune exposure information that was available was CMV serostatus.

The sequenced material came from PBMCs. The V and J genes are TRBV7-9 and TRBJ2-3; 8 positions agree with TRBD1. This sequence originates from a man in his forties in good health and CMV-seropositive. CDR3 residues: CASRTGETDTQYF. The CDR3 DNA reads as TGTGCCAGCAGGACAGGGGAGACAGATACGCAGTATTTT.